Listed below are T cell receptor beta chains from one sample, sequenced in a study of OX40 agonist ivuxolimab in advanced cancers. The protocol was immunoSEQ multiplex PCR, while the TCRdb copy is restricted to in-frame clones and leaves out a portion. The profile shows 60,000 or so clones, 65% to 90% of them singletons. The sequenced sample was CD4+ or CD8+ T cells sorted from blood, obtained in a trial of the OX40 agonist ivuxolimab. The receptors shown here come from an adult with an advanced solid tumor such as melanoma, head and neck, liver or kidney cancer. Both conserved end residues are part of each CDR3. Each record gives: clone size, V gene, J gene, D gene, CDR3 DNA, CDR3 protein. D genes are given only for firm matches. Clone size, where shown, is once, few, many, or a class for clones that have expanded.

once	TRBV6-6	TRBJ2-1	TRBD1	TGTGCCAGCAGTTACTCCGGGACAGGGGATCATGAGCAGTTCTTC	CASSYSGTGDHEQFF
-	TRBV7-6	TRBJ1-1	TRBD1	TGTGCCAGCAGCCTGGGGACAGGGATGAACACTGAAGCTTTCTTT	CASSLGTGMNTEAFF
-	TRBV27	TRBJ1-3	-	TGTGCCAGCAGTCCCTTCTCTGGAAACACCATATATTTT	CASSPFSGNTIYF
once	TRBV6-6	TRBJ1-5	-	TGTGCCAGCACCCCCCGCAGGGTTGGGCAGCCCCAGCATTTT	CASTPRRVGQPQHF
-	TRBV6-6	TRBJ1-1	-	TGTGCCAGCAATGGGGGGGGACCTGAAGCTTTCTTT	CASNGGGPEAFF
-	TRBV27	TRBJ1-6	-	TGTGCCAGCAGTTTACAGGGTTATAATTCACCCCTCCACTTT	CASSLQGYNSPLHF
-	TRBV5-1	TRBJ2-7	TRBD1	TGCGCCAGCAGCTTAACTGGGGACAGGGTCAGCGAGCAGTACTTC	CASSLTGDRVSEQYF
-	TRBV29-1	TRBJ1-1	TRBD1	TGCAGCGCCATCTGGGGACAGTCGAACACTGAAGCTTTCTTT	CSAIWGQSNTEAFF
-	TRBV7-2	TRBJ2-1	-	TGTGCCAGCAGCCCAACCCCCCAGATCAATGAGCAGTTCTTC	CASSPTPQINEQFF
-	TRBV5-6	TRBJ2-6	TRBD1	TGTGCCAGCAGCTCACAGGACAGGGCCTCGTACTCTGGGGCCAACGTCCTGACTTTC	CASSSQDRASYSGANVLTF
-	TRBV7-9	TRBJ1-1	-	TGTGCCAGCAGCCCCAGACAGAGGAACACTGAAGCTTTCTTT	CASSPRQRNTEAFF
-	TRBV9	TRBJ2-1	TRBD2	TGTGCCAGCAGCACCCGAGCGGGGGATTTTTACAATGAGCAGTTCTTC	CASSTRAGDFYNEQFF
-	TRBV5-1	TRBJ2-7	-	TGCGCCAGCAGCTTGCGGGTAAACTCCGAGCAGTACTTC	CASSLRVNSEQYF
once	TRBV5-6	TRBJ1-2	-	TGTGCCAGCAGCTTCCCGGAGTTTAACTATGGCTACACCTTC	CASSFPEFNYGYTF
-	TRBV29-1	TRBJ1-4	-	TGCAGCGTAGAGGCCCCCGAGAATGAAAAACTGTTTTTT	CSVEAPENEKLFF
-	TRBV7-8	TRBJ2-3	TRBD1	TGTGCCAGCAGCTTACCTGGACAGGGGATACGCACAGATACGCAGTATTTT	CASSLPGQGIRTDTQYF
-	TRBV7-9	TRBJ1-4	-	TGTGCCAGCAGCTTTATAATAACAGGAATGGGTGAAAAACTGTTTTTT	CASSFIITGMGEKLFF
once	TRBV19	TRBJ2-1	-	TGTGCCAGTAGTATGGTGCGGACCGCCTACAATGAGCAGTTCTTC	CASSMVRTAYNEQFF